The clone carrying this T cell receptor (beta chain) was counted ten times or more. What it binds is unknown. The sample is drawn from a study of early T cells in non-severe SARS-CoV-2 infection. Study-level background: From unsorted whole blood, bulk RNA was sequenced, and the chains remained unpaired. Findings and caveats of the study: Matches to VDJdb favored anti-spike CD8 responses and missed private and CD4 specificities.

Trimming at V came to 0 bases and at J to 1 base, leaving 3 bases not matched to a gene. Germline assignment: CDR1 DFQATT and CDR2 SNEGSKA (reference sequence). The CDR3 is 14 amino acids. As part of library construction, unique molecular identifiers were attached to individual cDNA molecules. TCRdb reprocessed the 5' RACE reads via MiXCR and lists one record per CDR3 protein. The sample yields 55,000 to 70,000 distinct CDR3 sequences, 3.5% to 6% seen once. The source material was whole blood, sampled at baseline. The source is an adult who was a healthcare worker with PCR-confirmed SARS-CoV-2 infection or an uninfected control (not recorded which). The donor label of this sample is uncertain. J is TRBJ2-7 and V is TRBV20-1, with 7 positions matching TRBD1. CDR3 in amino acids: CSARDGDRSYEQYF. DNA of the CDR3: TGCAGTGCTAGAGATGGGGACAGATCCTACGAGCAGTACTTC.